This T cell receptor beta chain was recorded in a study of control samples from healthy donors and cancer patients. Repertoires were generated with immunoSEQ multiplex PCR, while TCRdb's copy carries only in-frame clones and drops some. The top ten hold 5.5% to 7.5% of the sample, which has about 160,000 clones, approximately 94% seen once. The CDR3 length is 13 residues. V lost 5 bases and J lost 7, with 15 bases in between. Germline CDR1 and CDR2: SGHTA and FQGNSA. The clonotype originates from a man aged 18 to 29 in good health. Material: blood. The rearrangement links TRBV7-2 to TRBJ2-7; no reliable D call. CDR3 in amino acids: CASSTPGVGEQYF. Written as DNA, the CDR3 is TGTGCCAGCAGCACCCCTGGTGTTGGTGAGCAGTACTTC.